Presented here are 21 T cell receptor beta chains from one specimen sequenced in a study of T-cell memory formation after mild COVID-19. One entry per CDR3 protein results from TCRdb running MiXCR on the 5' RACE reads. The sample lists roughly 300,000 distinct CDR3 sequences; around 15% were seen once. The source material was PBMCs or a T cell subset sorted from them (not recorded which). All receptors come from a man younger than 35 who had mild COVID-19 (a few samples of this study predate the infection). Cell type and time point are not known.

There are a few counts of this clonotype. The gene calls are TRBV10-1 and TRBJ1-4; D is ambiguous. The CDR3 extends over 14 amino acids. V gave up 3 bases and J gave up 5 bases, with 10 bases separating them. The germline V gene encodes CDR1 WNHNN and CDR2 SYGVQD (reference sequence). CDR3 nucleotide sequence: TGCGCCAGCAGTGAATCGAGCTCGAATGAAAAACTGTTTTTT. As protein: CASSESSSNEKLFF.

V gene TRBV6-5 combines with J gene TRBJ2-7, with D maybe TRBD2 (5 bases). This CDR3 comprises 15 residues. V dropped 0 bases and J dropped 3 bases, with 12 bases sitting between them. Germline V gene sequence: CDR1 MNHEY, CDR2 SVGAGI. CDR3 amino acids: CASSYSALGSYEQYF. The CDR3 nucleotides read TGTGCCAGCAGTTACTCGGCCCTGGGGAGCTACGAGCAGTACTTC.

Notes on this clonotype: Germline and junction disagree at one end, which may indicate a read error. The chain employs TRBV6-5 and TRBJ2-7; 8 nucleotides match TRBD1. CDR3 length: 14 amino acids. Germline CDR1 and CDR2: MNHEY and SVGAGI. The DNA for the CDR3 is TGTGACAGCAGTTACCAGACAGGGGAGTACGAGCAGTACTTC. It translates to CDSSYQTGEYEQYF.

The chain combines TRBV7-6 with TRBJ2-1; TRBD2 might be the D (6 bases). The CDR3 is made up of 16 amino acids. Germline-derived CDR1 and CDR2 are SGHVS and FNYEAQ. V lost 5 bases to trimming and J lost 4 bases, with 18 bases between them. The CDR3 is CASSRTGGFGYNEQFF. The CDR3 DNA follows: TGTGCCAGCAGCCGAACTGGGGGGTTCGGTTACAATGAGCAGTTCTTC.

This chain uses TRBV28 with TRBJ2-1, with D perhaps TRBD1 (6 bases). V gave up 1 base and J gave up 9 bases, with 13 bases separating them. The CDR3 is made up of 14 amino acids. The germline CDR1 and CDR2 sequences are MDHEN and SYDVKM. Here the CDR3 reads CASSLLQGKFEQFF. CDR3 sequence (DNA): TGTGCCAGCAGTTTATTACAGGGAAAATTTGAGCAGTTCTTC.

This clonotype has only a few counts. The CDR3 DNA reads TGTGCCAGCAGTTACTCGTTGAGGGGTTGGGACGGCTACACCTTC. Residues: CASSYSLRGWDGYTF. The rearrangement links TRBV6-5 to TRBJ1-2, with D possibly matching TRBD1 (5 bases). Trimming removed 0 bases at V and 8 bases at J, with 16 bases between. The germline V gene encodes CDR1 MNHEY and CDR2 SVGAGI. This CDR3 contains 15 residues.

This clonotype was detected a few times. The gene calls are TRBV15 and TRBJ2-7; D unclear. Germline-derived CDR1 and CDR2 are LNHNV and YYDKDF (reference sequence). V was trimmed by 0 bases and J by 3 bases, leaving 6 bases between them. The CDR3 totals 13 residues. The CDR3 sequence: CATSRDRDYEQYF. CDR3 bases: TGTGCCACCAGCAGAGATCGCGACTACGAGCAGTACTTC.

This clonotype occurred a few times. V and J are TRBV20-1 and TRBJ2-7, with TRBD1 identical over 10 bases. V shed 6 bases and J 9 bases; nucleotides not matched to a gene: 11. Germline loops: CDR1 DFQATT, CDR2 SNEGSKA (reference sequence). CDR3 length: 13 amino acids. CDR3 amino acids: CSARTGGPTGQYV. DNA of the CDR3: TGCAGTGCCCGGACAGGGGGACCGACCGGGCAGTACGTC.

The rearrangement joins TRBV6-5 to TRBJ2-7; the D gene is possibly TRBD1 (5 bases). Trimming stripped 6 bases from V and 1 base from J, with 16 bases between. The CDR3 runs to 15 residues. Germline-derived CDR1 and CDR2 are MNHEY and SVGAGI. The CDR3 nucleotides are TGTGCCAGCAGCCAGATGACAGTGAGATCCTACGAGCAGTACTTC. As protein: CASSQMTVRSYEQYF.

The table lists this clonotype with many counts. The chain has TRBV18 and TRBJ2-1; tentatively, D is TRBD1 (6 bases). This CDR3 spans 15 amino acids. Germline assignment: CDR1 KGHSH and CDR2 LQKENI. V lost 3 bases, J lost 0 bases, and 9 bases lay in between. The CDR3 loop is CASSPTGFSYNEQFF. Written as DNA, the CDR3 is TGTGCCAGCTCACCCACAGGGTTCTCCTACAATGAGCAGTTCTTC.

This clonotype has at least ten counts. This chain connects TRBV10-3 to TRBJ2-3, with 7 bases fitting TRBD2. From germline, CDR1 is ENHRY and CDR2 SYGVKD. Trimming cost V 4 bases and J 0 bases; bases outside gene matches: 10. The CDR3 runs to 17 residues. The chain's CDR3 is CAISGPSSGLSTDTQYF. As DNA, the CDR3 is TGTGCCATCAGTGGCCCCTCTAGCGGCTTAAGCACAGATACGCAGTATTTT.

In this sample, this clonotype turned up a few times. J is TRBJ1-2 and V is TRBV4-3; the D gene is possibly TRBD1 (5 bases). CDR3 length: 15 amino acids. V lost 0 bases to trimming and J lost 4 bases, with 12 bases between them. Germline-derived CDR1 and CDR2 are LGHNA and YSLEER. The CDR3 DNA reads as TGCGCCAGCAGCCAAGATGGGGGTACCGGCTATGGCTACACCTTC. Encoded protein: CASSQDGGTGYGYTF.

The V call is TRBV6-2 or TRBV6-3, the J call TRBJ2-5; 7 nucleotides line up with TRBD2. J lost 6 bases, V lost 6 bases, and 19 bases had no gene match. Germline CDR1 is MNHEY and CDR2 is SVGEGT. This CDR3 has 17 residues. CDR3 loop: CASSNPRWRGNYKTQYF. CDR3 bases: TGTGCCAGCAGCAATCCGCGCTGGCGGGGGAATTATAAGACCCAGTACTTC.

The CDR3 protein is CSVYGTGPGNTIYF. The CDR3 region has the DNA TGCAGCGTCTATGGGACAGGCCCTGGAAACACCATATATTTT. The rearrangement joins TRBV29-1 to TRBJ1-3; 8 bases agree with TRBD1. Germline assignment: CDR1 SQVTM and CDR2 ANQGSEA. The CDR3 has 14 residues. The trim removed 6 bases at V and 2 bases at J, leaving 6 bases unmatched.

The rearrangement joins TRBV11-2 to TRBJ2-1; a possible D gene is TRBD1 (5 bases). The germline CDR1 and CDR2 sequences are SGHAT and FQNNGV. This CDR3 spans 12 amino acids. V shed 6 bases and J shed 7 bases, with 10 bases lying between them. CDR3 DNA: TGTGCCAGCAGAACGGACACGAATGAGCAGTTCTTC. Protein: CASRTDTNEQFF.

The gene calls are TRBV5-1 and TRBJ2-7; 10 bases fit TRBD2. The V and J ends lost 4 bases and 5 bases, in that order; junction bases with no gene match: 12. CDR3 length: 16 residues. CDR1 and CDR2 from the germline V gene are SGHRS and YFSETQ. The CDR3 DNA is TGCGCCAGCAGCGGGGCTACCGGGACTAGCGTCCACGAGCAGTACTTC. It specifies CASSGATGTSVHEQYF.

The chain links TRBV6-5 to TRBJ1-6; possibly TRBD1 for D (5 bases). Between the trimmed V and J ends, which lost 6 bases and 6 bases, there was a span of 9 bases. The CDR3 extends over 13 amino acids. CDR1 and CDR2 (germline): MNHEY, SVGAGI. The CDR3 loop is CASRAGFNSPLHF. As DNA, the CDR3 is TGTGCCAGCAGAGCAGGGTTTAATTCACCCCTCCACTTT.

This clonotype has more than one count but fewer than ten. The rearrangement joins TRBV5-1 to TRBJ1-1; D possibly corresponds to TRBD1 (5 bases). Trimming took off 4 bases at V and 5 bases at J, with 12 bases between the two ends. The CDR3 covers 13 residues. CDR1 and CDR2 from the germline V gene are SGHRS and YFSETQ. The CDR3 DNA reads TGCGCCAGCAGCGGGGACCGAGGGACTGAAGCTTTCTTT. Protein product: CASSGDRGTEAFF.

The J gene is TRBJ1-4, the V gene TRBV11-2, with 9 bases aligning to TRBD1. Germline-derived CDR1 and CDR2 are SGHAT and FQNNGV. The CDR3 covers 14 residues. The trim removed 7 bases at V and 4 bases at J, leaving 4 bases unmatched. CDR3 DNA: TGTGCCAGCACCCAGGACAGGGGTAATGAAAAACTGTTTTTT. It codes for CASTQDRGNEKLFF. Filled out from reference TRBV11-2 and TRBJ1-4, the complete variable domain reads EAGVAQSPRYKIIEKRQSVAFWCNPISGHATLYWYQQILGQGPKLLIQFQNNGVVDDSQLPKDRFSAERLKGVDSTLKIQPAKLEDSAVYLCASTQDRGNEKLFFGSGTQLSVL.

This chain uses TRBV27 with TRBJ2-2; 9 positions match TRBD1. This CDR3 spans 17 amino acids. CDR1 and CDR2 (germline): MNHEY, SMNVEV (reference sequence). V shed 3 bases and J 7 bases; nucleotides not matched to a gene: 12. CDR3 residues: CASSFPGGTGPGGELFF. The CDR3 DNA sequence: TGTGCCAGCAGTTTTCCGGGTGGGACAGGGCCTGGCGGGGAGCTGTTTTTT.

There are a few counts of this clonotype. This chain links TRBV15 with TRBJ2-5; possibly TRBD2 for D (5 bases). The CDR3 is 14 residues long. V lost 1 base, J lost 2 bases, and 8 bases lay in between. The germline V gene encodes CDR1 LNHNV and CDR2 YYDKDF (reference sequence). The CDR3 bases are TGTGCCACCAGCAGAGTAGCGAATCAAGAGACCCAGTACTTC. Amino acid sequence: CATSRVANQETQYF. Drawing the rest from reference TRBV15 and TRBJ2-5, the complete variable domain is DAMVIQNPRYQVTQFGKPVTLSCSQTLNHNVMYWYQQKSSQAPKLLFHYYDKDFNNEADTPDNFQSRRPNTSFCFLDIRSPGLGDTAMYLCATSRVANQETQYFGPGTRLLVL.